This T cell receptor beta chain was captured in a study of human T cells and chemical hapten exposure. Study-wide background: It was small differences in pooled library volume that mainly caused per-sample TCR yields to vary. Study observations and caveats: Sensitization with DPC brought no change to TCRs above 1 in 1000 in frequency.

V shed 3 bases and J shed 2 bases, with 6 bases lying between them. This CDR3 contains 13 residues. Germline loops: CDR1 SNHLY, CDR2 FYNNEI. The time point here: healthy volunteer bleed at 6 weeks. Researchers extracted total RNA from unfractionated whole blood. This clonotype was seen more than once but under ten times. Its antigen remains unidentified. Within the library, unique molecular identifiers were attached to each individual cDNA molecule. TCRdb redid the calling of the RACE reads with MiXCR, one entry per CDR3 protein. The sample has more than 75,000 distinct CDR3 sequences, roughly 8.6% seen once.

This sequence joins TRBV2 and TRBJ2-3; D is unclear. The sequence was collected from a male donor in good health. Some clones in this sample may be carry-over from other donors' samples. Sample: whole blood. The CDR3: CASSEPFTDTQYF. The CDR3 coding sequence is TGTGCCAGCAGTGAGCCTTTCACAGATACGCAGTATTTT.